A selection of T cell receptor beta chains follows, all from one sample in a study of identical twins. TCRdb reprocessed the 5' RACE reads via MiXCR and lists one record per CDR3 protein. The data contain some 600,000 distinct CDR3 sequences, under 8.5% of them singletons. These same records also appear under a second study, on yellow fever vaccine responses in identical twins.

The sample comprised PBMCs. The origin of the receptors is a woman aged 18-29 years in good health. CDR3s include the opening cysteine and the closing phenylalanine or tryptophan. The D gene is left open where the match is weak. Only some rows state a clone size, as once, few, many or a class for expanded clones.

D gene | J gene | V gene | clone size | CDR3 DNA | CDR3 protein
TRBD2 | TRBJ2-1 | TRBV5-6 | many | TGTGCCAGCAGCGAGAGACTAGCGGGGAGCAGCGATGAGCAGTTCTTC | CASSERLAGSSDEQFF
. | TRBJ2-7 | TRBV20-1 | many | TGCAGTGCTAGAGGTCCCCCCCCACAGGGTGACTACGAGCAGTACTTC | CSARGPPPQGDYEQYF
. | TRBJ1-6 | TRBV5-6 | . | TGTGCCAGCGGGACAACAGGGACGCTGTCGGGTTCACCCCTCCACTTT | CASGTTGTLSGSPLHF
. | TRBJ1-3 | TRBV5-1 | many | TGCGCCAGCAGCCCACCAGGGAATTCTGGAAACACCATATATTTT | CASSPPGNSGNTIYF
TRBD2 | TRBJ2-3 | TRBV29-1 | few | TGCAGCGTTGCTCGGGGCGGGAGAACCGATACGCAGTATTTT | CSVARGGRTDTQYF
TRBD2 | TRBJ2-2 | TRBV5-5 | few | TGTGCCAGCAGCTTAACCGGGACTAGCAACACCGGGGAGCTGTTTTTT | CASSLTGTSNTGELFF
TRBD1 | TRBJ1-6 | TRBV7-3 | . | TGTGCCAGCAGCGAGTCCGGGACAGTTAATTCACCCCTCCACTTT | CASSESGTVNSPLHF
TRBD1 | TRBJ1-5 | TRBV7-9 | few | TGTGCCAGCAGCTTAGCGACAGGGGGCCATCAGCCCCAGCATTTT | CASSLATGGHQPQHF
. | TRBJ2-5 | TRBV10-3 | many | TGTGCCATCAGCGGGAAGGACGGACAAGAGACCCAGTACTTC | CAISGKDGQETQYF
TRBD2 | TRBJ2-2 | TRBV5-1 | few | TGCGCCAGCAGCTTGGGCCCGGGGGGGAACACCGGGGAGCTGTTTTTT | CASSLGPGGNTGELFF
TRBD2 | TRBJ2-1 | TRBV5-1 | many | TGCGCCAGCAGCTTACGGTCTAGCGGGAGCTCCTACAATGAGCAGTTCTTC | CASSLRSSGSSYNEQFF
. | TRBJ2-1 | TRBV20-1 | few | TGCAGTGCTATAATTAGATCGGGAGTTGGGAACAATGAGCAGTTCTTC | CSAIIRSGVGNNEQFF
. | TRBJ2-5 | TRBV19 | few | TGTGCCAGTAAGGCGTCTGGCAACCAAGAGACCCAGTACTTC | CASKASGNQETQYF
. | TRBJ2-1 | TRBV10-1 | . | TGCGCCAGCAGTGAGCTAGGAGGCGCCTACAATGAGCAGTTCTTC | CASSELGGAYNEQFF
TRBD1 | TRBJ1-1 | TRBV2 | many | TGTGCCAGCAGTCCGGACAGGCTACGGACTGAAGCTTTCTTT | CASSPDRLRTEAFF
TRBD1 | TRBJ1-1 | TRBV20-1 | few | TGCAGTGCTACTCACTACAGGGGGGCGAACACTGAAGCTTTCTTT | CSATHYRGANTEAFF
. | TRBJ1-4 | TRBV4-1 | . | TGCGCCAGCAGCCAAGCCAGGGTCAGCGAAAAACTGTTTTTT | CASSQARVSEKLFF
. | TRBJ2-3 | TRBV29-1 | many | TGCAGCGTCCTAGGGACGGCTACCACAGATACGCAGTATTTT | CSVLGTATTDTQYF
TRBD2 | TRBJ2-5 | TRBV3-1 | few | TGTGCCAGCAGCCAAGACAGCGGGCAACTAGCGGGAGGCGAGACCCAGTACTTC | CASSQDSGQLAGGETQYF
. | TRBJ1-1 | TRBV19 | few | TGTGCCAGTAGCCCGGGGTTGGGTGGTGAAGCTTTCTTT | CASSPGLGGEAFF
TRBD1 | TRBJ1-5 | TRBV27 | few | TGTGCCAGCAGTTTATCGGGACAGGGAGGACAGCCCCAGCATTTT | CASSLSGQGGQPQHF
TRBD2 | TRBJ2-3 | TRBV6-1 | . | TGTGCCAGCAGTCATACTAGCGGGGGAAGCACAGATACGCAGTATTTT | CASSHTSGGSTDTQYF
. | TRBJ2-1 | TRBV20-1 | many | TGCAGTGTCCTAGAGCGGACCCACAATGAGCAGTTCTTC | CSVLERTHNEQFF
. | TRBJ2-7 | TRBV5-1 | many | TGCGCCAGCAGCTTGCATCCGGGAGAGGACGAGCAGTACTTC | CASSLHPGEDEQYF
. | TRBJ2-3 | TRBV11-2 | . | TGTGCCAGCAGCTTTGCCAGCCGTGCAGATACGCAGTATTTT | CASSFASRADTQYF
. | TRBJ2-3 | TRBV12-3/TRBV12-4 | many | TGTGCCAGCAGCCTACGAGATACGCAGTATTTT | CASSLRDTQYF
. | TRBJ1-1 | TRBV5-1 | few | TGCGCCAGCAGCTTGCGGCAGTTCGGCAACACTGAAGCTTTCTTT | CASSLRQFGNTEAFF
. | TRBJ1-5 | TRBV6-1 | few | TGTGCCAGCAGTCCGTCCGGGAGCGGTAGCAATCAGCCCCAGCATTTT | CASSPSGSGSNQPQHF
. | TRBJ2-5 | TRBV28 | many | TGTGCCAGCAGTTCCAGGATTGAGGAGACCCAGTACTTC | CASSSRIEETQYF
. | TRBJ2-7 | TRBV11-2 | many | TGTGCCAGCAAGCACAGGGACCTTTCCTACGAGCAGTACTTC | CASKHRDLSYEQYF